This T cell receptor beta chain emerged from a study of PD-L1 blockade in urothelial cancer. About the research overall: Investigators checked blood 3 weeks (second dose) and 6 weeks after treatment start. A median approximately 140,000 T cells were found in blood samples.

Described time point: pretreatment peripheral blood. Sequenced by immunoSEQ multiplex PCR; TCRdb stores in-frame clones only, minus some. The sample includes about 74,000 clones, 85% to 90% of them seen just once. The sample in question was PBMCs, obtained around atezolizumab (anti-PD-L1) treatment. This receptor was obtained from a man aged 65-85 years with urothelial cancer.

CDR3 region: CAWRVAQGGSNQPQHF. CDR3 bases: TGTGCCTGGCGCGTTGCGCAGGGTGGCAGCAATCAGCCCCAGCATTTT. V and J are TRBV30 and TRBJ1-5; a possible D gene is TRBD1 (5 bases). The germline CDR1 and CDR2 sequences are GTSNPN and SVGIG (reference sequence). V lost 5 bases, J lost 1 base, and 18 bases lay in between. The CDR3 covers 16 residues.